This T cell receptor (beta chain) was profiled in a study of cytomegalovirus exposure and HLA in healthy donors. As concerns this clone: Its antigen is unknown.

Study-wide results and caveats: A later analysis reportedly identified an Asian-associated ancestry cluster as carrying fewer N-insertions than the approximately 640-donor mean. What TCR beta sequences reportedly achieved was accurate prediction of HLA-A and HLA-B alleles in most subjects. In an earlier analysis, about 87% or about 30%: the productive usage of most TCR beta V segments. A later analysis showed TCR association rates differing by HLA locus, peaking at DRB1 and lowest at HLA-C.

Per the germline V gene, CDR1 is SGHVS and CDR2 is FQNEAQ. The V end lost 2 bases, the J end lost 4 bases, and 13 bases lay between the germline ends. This CDR3 contains 15 residues. Primers: 60 Vbeta forward and 13 Jbeta reverse. Only in-frame clones appear in the TCRdb table, and some are missing; sequencing was by immunoSEQ multiplex PCR. Of some 120,000 clones in the sample, about 80% are singletons; the top ten hold about 9.1%. The specimen was PBMCs. This sequence was found in a woman between 50 and 59 years old in good health and CMV-seropositive. The chain carries TRBV7-8 and TRBJ2-3, with D perhaps TRBD2 (6 bases). CDR3 protein: CASSLSIGSPDTQYF. CDR3 DNA: TGTGCCAGCAGCTTAAGTATCGGGAGTCCAGATACGCAGTATTTT. Full variable domain (remainder filled in from reference TRBV7-8 and TRBJ2-3): GAGVSQSPRYKVAKRGQDVALRCDPISGHVSLFWYQQALGQGPEFLTYFQNEAQLDKSGLPSDRFFAERPEGSVSTLKIQRTQQEDSAVYLCASSLSIGSPDTQYFGPGTRLTVL.